The 15 T cell receptor beta chains reported below all come from one sample, sequenced in a study of shared clonotypes between healthy human individuals. CD8 cells regarded as naive lacked CD45RO, were positively chosen for CCR7, and omitted terminally differentiated effector memory CD45RA+ cells. TCRdb's copy holds only in-frame clones and misses some; the assay was immunoSEQ multiplex PCR. Here the sample spans millions of clones, about 95% being singletons. The material sequenced was naive CD8+ T cells sorted from blood. Source of these receptors: a young man in good health.

The chain links TRBV13 to TRBJ2-7, with 13 bases that match TRBD2. V gave up 5 bases and J gave up 1 base; unmatched junction bases: 8. From germline, CDR1 is PRHDT and CDR2 FYEKMQ (reference sequence). CDR3 size: 17 residues. Written as DNA, the CDR3 is TGTGCCAGCAGCCCATCAGGGACTAGCGGGATGTCCTACGAGCAGTACTTC. Its translation: CASSPSGTSGMSYEQYF.

The V gene is TRBV9, the J gene TRBJ1-3; TRBD1 might be the D (6 bases). The V end was cut by 4 bases, the J end by 2 bases, with 13 bases between. CDR3 length: 15 residues. Germline V gene lookup returns CDR1 SGDLS and CDR2 YYNGEE. The CDR3 region is CASSPTQGTGNTIYF. The CDR3 DNA sequence: TGTGCCAGCAGCCCAACTCAGGGGACTGGAAACACCATATATTTT. Full variable domain (outside the CDR3, taken from reference TRBV9 and TRBJ1-3): DSGVTQTPKHLITATGQRVTLRCSPRSGDLSVYWYQQSLDQGLQFLIQYYNGEERAKGNILERFSAQQFPDLHSELNLSSLELGDSALYFCASSPTQGTGNTIYFGEGSWLTVV.

V and J are TRBV7-3 and TRBJ2-2; TRBD1 aligns across 7 bases. V trimming: 5 bases; J trimming: 4 bases; junction bases outside the gene matches: 10. The CDR3 sequence is 16 residues long. Germline lookup yields CDR1 SGHTA and CDR2 FQGTGA. This CDR3 is CASSDQGDMSTGELFF. CDR3 sequence (DNA): TGTGCCAGCAGCGATCAGGGGGATATGTCCACCGGGGAGCTGTTTTTT. Drawing the rest from reference TRBV7-3 and TRBJ2-2, the complete variable domain is GAGVSQTPSNKVTEKGKYVELRCDPISGHTALYWYRQSLGQGPEFLIYFQGTGAADDSGLPNDRFFAVRPEGSVSTLKIQRTERGDSAVYLCASSDQGDMSTGELFFGEGSRLTVL.

This rearrangement joins TRBV15 to TRBJ1-4; unclear D gene. Trimming took 0 bases from V and 8 from J, leaving 25 bases between them. This CDR3 is 19 amino acids long. The germline V gene encodes CDR1 LNHNV and CDR2 YYDKDF (reference sequence). CDR3 bases: TGTGCCACCAGCAGAGATCTAAACATTCTATCCAGTGTAAGGGAAAAACTGTTTTTT. Translation: CATSRDLNILSSVREKLFF.

Points on this clone: This sample includes further DNA sequences coding for the same CDR3. The chain is built from TRBV19 and TRBJ2-7; D uncertain. Germline assignment: CDR1 LNHDA and CDR2 SQIVND (reference sequence). Trimming pared 3 bases from V and 2 bases from J, leaving 8 bases between. The CDR3 contains 13 residues. This chain's CDR3 is CASSMGGPYEQYF. The CDR3 nucleotides are TGTGCCAGTAGTATGGGCGGACCCTACGAGCAGTACTTC.

V usage is TRBV6-1 and J usage is TRBJ1-6; D remains unclear. CDR3 length: 13 amino acids. Germline CDR1 MNHNS, CDR2 SASEGT. V lost 2 bases and J 9 bases, leaving 8 bases between the germline ends. In DNA form, the CDR3 reads TGTGCCAGCAGTGAAATGGAAGGTTCACCCCTCCACTTT. It codes for CASSEMEGSPLHF.

The chain combines TRBV6-1 with TRBJ1-4; D unresolved. Per germline, CDR1 MNHNS and CDR2 SASEGT. Trimming took off 5 bases at V and 9 bases at J, with 19 bases between the two ends. The CDR3 is 15 amino acids. CDR3 residues: CASSQTGLQSQKLFF. Here the CDR3 DNA reads TGTGCCAGCAGTCAAACCGGGCTCCAGTCCCAAAAACTGTTTTTT.

The chain employs TRBV29-1 and TRBJ2-3; 7 bases fit TRBD1. The germline CDR1 and CDR2 sequences are SQVTM and ANQGSEA. V shed 7 bases and J 2 bases; nucleotides not matched to a gene: 6. The CDR3 has 13 amino acids. CDR3 protein: CSARTGVTDTQYF. The CDR3, as DNA: TGCAGCGCTAGGACAGGCGTCACAGATACGCAGTATTTT.

The DNA for the CDR3 is TGTGCCAGCAGTGAAAACCCGCTAGCTTCCCACGAGCAGTACTTC. It codes for CASSENPLASHEQYF. The V gene is TRBV6-1, the J gene TRBJ2-7, with D possibly being TRBD2 (5 bases). This CDR3 has 15 residues. The V end was cut by 2 bases, the J end by 5 bases, with 16 bases between. Per the germline V gene, CDR1 is MNHNS and CDR2 is SASEGT.

The CDR3 protein is CASTSGSETQYF. Here the CDR3 DNA reads TGTGCCAGCACGTCTGGGTCAGAGACCCAGTACTTC. The chain combines TRBV6-5 with TRBJ2-5; D gene uncertain. Trimming took off 7 bases at V and 4 bases at J, with 10 bases between the two ends. In germline, CDR1 is MNHEY, CDR2 SVGAGI. This CDR3 contains 12 residues.

This chain links TRBV4-1 with TRBJ2-7; D is unclear. Trimming removed 0 bases at V and 2 bases at J, with 8 bases between. The CDR3 sequence is 14 residues long. CDR1 and CDR2 (germline): MGHRA, YSYEKL. The CDR3 region has the DNA TGCGCCAGCAGCCAAGATGCAGAAGCCTACGAGCAGTACTTC. Protein: CASSQDAEAYEQYF.

This clone appeared a single time. This sequence joins TRBV11-2 and TRBJ1-2, with TRBD1 matching 10 bases. CDR1 is SGHAT, CDR2 FQNNGV, per germline. The CDR3 totals 17 residues. Trimming at V came to 4 bases and at J to 5 bases, leaving 13 bases not matched to a gene. In DNA, the CDR3 is TGTGCCAGCAGCTCAGGTCCCGGGACAGGGGAGTGGTATGGCTACACCTTC. Translating gives CASSSGPGTGEWYGYTF.

The chain employs TRBV6-1 and TRBJ1-2; 8 nucleotides align to TRBD1. The length of the CDR3 is 14 residues. The germline CDR1 and CDR2 sequences are MNHNS and SASEGT. V gave up 2 bases and J gave up 5 bases; unmatched junction bases: 4. CDR3 in DNA: TGTGCCAGCAGTGAACTGACAGGGGTATATGGCTACACCTTC. Encoded protein: CASSELTGVYGYTF.

J is TRBJ1-4 and V is TRBV5-1, with D possibly being TRBD1 (5 bases). The germline V and J ends were trimmed by 0 bases and 5 bases, with 11 bases remaining between them. The germline V gene has CDR1 SGHRS and CDR2 YFSETQ. The CDR3 has 15 residues. The CDR3 reads CASSLGGAVNEKLFF. The DNA of the CDR3 is TGCGCCAGCAGCTTGGGAGGGGCCGTAAATGAAAAACTGTTTTTT.

J is TRBJ2-1 and V is TRBV6-5, with 7 positions matching TRBD2. The CDR3 length is 15 residues. With V trimmed by 5 bases and J by 6 bases, 10 bases remained unmatched. Germline assignment: CDR1 MNHEY and CDR2 SVGAGI. This CDR3 reads CASSHGTSDFNEQFF. The CDR3, as DNA: TGTGCCAGCAGTCATGGAACTAGCGATTTCAATGAGCAGTTCTTC.